This T cell receptor (beta chain) was profiled in a study of blood T cell repertoires in COVID-19. About the study: Samples came from the United States, Italy and Spain, spanning acute and convalescent COVID-19. The analysed material was cDNA or gDNA that came from T cells, B-cell-depleted T cells, or PBMCs.

Trimming removed 3 bases at V and 7 bases at J, with 14 bases between. This CDR3 region has 14 residues. Germline CDR1 reads KGHDR; CDR2 reads SFDVKD. In the original processing: Amplification from reference gene primers served as the basis for estimated nucleated cell counts. Data came from immunoSEQ multiplex PCR; TCRdb stores just in-frame clones and leaves some out. Clone size and the V and J calls come from that table; the DNA yielded D and trimming. The sample yields around 60,000 clones, 80% to 90% seen once. This chain uses TRBV24-1 with TRBJ1-2; maybe TRBD1 (6 bases). Sequenced material: peripheral blood. The sequence came from an elderly woman with acute or convalescent COVID-19. The CDR3 region is CATSDPRTDFGYTF. The DNA of the CDR3 is TGTGCCACCAGTGATCCACGGACAGATTTTGGCTACACCTTC.